One and the same sample provided the 17 T cell receptor beta chains below, sequenced in a study of T cell responses to AZD1222 COVID-19 vaccine. Sequenced by immunoSEQ multiplex PCR; TCRdb stores in-frame clones only, minus some. There are 95,000 to 110,000 clones in the sample; roughly 88% occur only once, and more than 4.5% lies in the top ten. Sample: peripheral blood, taken on day 0 of AZD1222 vaccination. These receptors originate from an adult in good health.

The CDR3 DNA follows: TGTGCCAGCCTAGCGGGGGGCGCGAACACCGGGGAGCTGTTTTTT. Its translation: CASLAGGANTGELFF. This chain links TRBV28 with TRBJ2-2, with TRBD2 identical over 11 bases. The germline V gene has CDR1 MDHEN and CDR2 SYDVKM. The CDR3 is 15 residues long. Unmatched junction bases numbered 2, after V lost 8 bases and J lost 0 bases.

This sequence joins TRBV7-6 and TRBJ1-5, with unresolved D. This CDR3 is built from 15 residues. Germline V gene lookup returns CDR1 SGHVS and CDR2 FNYEAQ. V was trimmed by 0 bases and J by 3 bases, leaving 9 bases between them. The CDR3 DNA follows: TGTGCCAGCAGCTTAGCATCCGGACTCAATCAGCCCCAGCATTTT. Residues: CASSLASGLNQPQHF. Combining the CDR3 with reference TRBV7-6 and TRBJ1-5 gives the whole variable domain GAGVSQSPRYKVTKRGQDVALRCDPISGHVSLYWYRQALGQGPEFLTYFNYEAQQDKSGLPNDRFSAERPEGSISTLTIQRTEQRDSAMYRCASSLASGLNQPQHFGDGTRLSIL.

This sequence joins TRBV5-8 and TRBJ1-6; TRBD1 matches at 8 bases. CDR3 length: 15 amino acids. From germline, CDR1 is SGHTS and CDR2 YDEGEE. The V segment lost 0 bases and the J segment 9 bases; nucleotides outside the gene matches: 5. The CDR3 nucleotides are TGTGCCAGCAGCTTGGGGGGTCAGGGGGCTTCACCCCTCCACTTT. Its translation is CASSLGGQGASPLHF.

V and J are TRBV10-2 and TRBJ2-7, with 8 bases fitting TRBD1. The CDR3 sequence is 14 residues long. Germline values: CDR1 WSHSY, CDR2 SAAADI. V lost 7 bases and J lost 3; bases outside the gene matches: 8. Here the CDR3 DNA reads TGCGCCAGCAATTCAGGGGGCCAAGACTACGAGCAGTACTTC. Amino acids: CASNSGGQDYEQYF.

The genes are TRBV10-3 and TRBJ2-5; 8 bases align to TRBD1. This CDR3 spans 13 amino acids. Per the germline V gene, CDR1 is ENHRY and CDR2 is SYGVKD. Unmatched junction bases numbered 7, after V lost 8 bases and J lost 5 bases. CDR3 in DNA: TGTGCCATCTCTCGGACAGGGCGGGAGACCCAGTACTTC. Translating it yields CAISRTGRETQYF.

The chain employs TRBV4-1 and TRBJ1-1; D is possibly TRBD1 (5 bases). V lost 4 bases to trimming and J lost 2 bases, with 11 bases between them. This CDR3 spans 14 amino acids. Germline lookup yields CDR1 MGHRA and CDR2 YSYEKL. The CDR3 DNA reads as TGCGCCAGCAGCCTTCAGGGTGGAAACACTGAAGCTTTCTTT. Its translation: CASSLQGGNTEAFF.

This clone was detected only once. CDR3 in DNA: TGTGCCAGTAGTATACAAGGGACCGGTCAGCCCCAGCATTTT. It codes for CASSIQGTGQPQHF. This chain joins TRBV19 and TRBJ1-5, with a possible D match to TRBD1 (5 bases). The length of the CDR3 is 14 residues. Germline V gene lookup returns CDR1 LNHDA and CDR2 SQIVND (reference sequence). The V gene lost 2 bases and the J gene lost 6 bases, with 11 bases spanning the gap.

V and J are TRBV12-3 or TRBV12-4 and TRBJ1-1, with D possibly matching TRBD1 (5 bases). The V gene lost 3 bases and the J gene lost 11 bases, with 16 bases spanning the gap. The CDR3 spans 13 residues. CDR3 DNA: TGTGCCAGCAGTTTTAACGAGGGGAACTCCGCTTTCTTT. Its protein product is CASSFNEGNSAFF.

V usage is TRBV6-4 and J usage is TRBJ1-1; D not resolved. There are 14 residues in the CDR3. Trimming shortened V by 8 bases and J by 0 bases, and 13 bases separated the two germline ends. The V gene's germline CDR1 is MRHNA and CDR2 SNTAGT. This chain's CDR3 is CASSPGEMNTEAFF. The CDR3 nucleotides are TGTGCCAGCTCCCCTGGGGAAATGAACACTGAAGCTTTCTTT.

The CDR3 loop is CASSQFFRQLLYEQYF. CDR3 in DNA: TGCGCCAGCAGCCAGTTTTTTAGACAGCTACTCTACGAGCAGTACTTC. This rearrangement joins TRBV4-1 to TRBJ2-7; possibly TRBD1 for D (5 bases). Germline values: CDR1 MGHRA, CDR2 YSYEKL. There are 16 residues in the CDR3. The V gene lost 3 bases and the J gene lost 3 bases, with 18 bases spanning the gap.

The V and J genes are TRBV5-4 and TRBJ1-3; D remains ambiguous. Germline V gene sequence: CDR1 SGHNT, CDR2 YYREEE (reference sequence). Between the trimmed V and J ends, which lost 1 base and 0 bases, there was a span of 8 bases. The CDR3 length is 15 residues. CDR3 in DNA: TGTGCCAGCAGCTTGTGGGGAAGCTCTGGAAACACCATATATTTT. Its protein product is CASSLWGSSGNTIYF.

This clone was seen a single time. This chain joins TRBV10-3 and TRBJ2-2, with D hard to call. The V and J ends lost 6 bases and 0 bases respectively, with 14 bases between them. CDR3 length: 16 amino acids. Germline-derived CDR1 and CDR2 are ENHRY and SYGVKD. In DNA form, the CDR3 reads TGTGCCATCAGCCCCGTTGGCACCTCGAACACCGGGGAGCTGTTTTTT. Translated: CAISPVGTSNTGELFF.

The chain links TRBV7-9 to TRBJ2-7; the match to TRBD1 covers 9 bases. CDR3 length: 14 residues. The trim removed 5 bases at V and 3 bases at J, leaving 5 bases unmatched. The germline CDR1 and CDR2 sequences are SEHNR and FQNEAQ (reference sequence). CDR3 residues: CASSRQGVFYEQYF. For the CDR3, the DNA is TGTGCCAGCAGCCGACAGGGGGTTTTCTACGAGCAGTACTTC. Looking up the rest from reference TRBV7-9 and TRBJ2-7 gives the full variable domain: DTGVSQNPRHKITKRGQNVTFRCDPISEHNRLYWYRQTLGQGPEFLTYFQNEAQLEKSRLLSDRFSAERPKGSFSTLEIQRTEQGDSAMYLCASSRQGVFYEQYFGPGTRLTVT.

This clone was detected many times. The chain is built from TRBV30 and TRBJ2-7; D is ambiguous. Germline loops: CDR1 GTSNPN, CDR2 SVGIG (reference sequence). Trimming left V 0 bases short and J 3 bases short, with 9 bases between. This CDR3 spans 13 amino acids. The CDR3 coding sequence is TGTGCCTGGAGTGTGGGAATCCACTACGAGCAGTACTTC. It encodes CAWSVGIHYEQYF. The variable domain in full, with the rest retrieved from reference TRBV30 and TRBJ2-7, is SQTIHQWPATLVQPVGSPLSLECTVEGTSNPNLYWYRQAAGRGLQLLFYSVGIGQISSEVPQNLSASRPQDRQFILSSKKLLLSDSGFYLCAWSVGIHYEQYFGPGTRLTVT.

The rearrangement joins TRBV6-1 to TRBJ2-7; D unresolved. Germline CDR1 MNHNS, CDR2 SASEGT. V dropped 3 bases and J dropped 3 bases, with 12 bases sitting between them. The CDR3 spans 14 residues. The CDR3 nucleotides are TGTGCCAGCAGTGATCAGGCCAGCCTCTACGAGCAGTACTTC. This sequence encodes CASSDQASLYEQYF.

The gene calls are TRBV7-8 and TRBJ1-2; TRBD1 is a possible D gene (5 bases). The V gene lost 5 bases and the J gene lost 2 bases, with 9 bases spanning the gap. CDR1 is SGHVS, CDR2 FQNEAQ, per germline. The CDR3 is 13 residues long. The CDR3 loop is CASSQDSNYGYTF. The CDR3, as DNA: TGTGCCAGCAGCCAAGACAGCAACTATGGCTACACCTTC. The entire variable domain, with the rest obtained from reference TRBV7-8 and TRBJ1-2, is as follows: GAGVSQSPRYKVAKRGQDVALRCDPISGHVSLFWYQQALGQGPEFLTYFQNEAQLDKSGLPSDRFFAERPEGSVSTLKIQRTQQEDSAVYLCASSQDSNYGYTFGSGTRLTVV.

This clone was observed a single time. This chain uses TRBV7-3 with TRBJ2-5, with D perhaps given as TRBD1 or TRBD2 (5 bases each). The CDR3 has 14 amino acids. The germline V gene has CDR1 SGHTA and CDR2 FQGTGA. V gave up 5 bases and J gave up 5 bases, with 15 bases separating them. The CDR3 region is CASSLGTGWETQYF. DNA for the CDR3: TGTGCCAGCAGCCTCGGGACCGGGTGGGAGACCCAGTACTTC.